A selection of T cell receptor beta chains follows, all from one sample in a study of cytotoxic CD8 clonotypes in ibrutinib-treated CLL. Profiled with immunoSEQ multiplex PCR; TCRdb holds only in-frame clones, not every one. The repertoire holds about 49,000 clones, with around half as singletons. The sequences come from PBMCs, collected after 12 months of ibrutinib treatment. The receptors shown here come from a human donor with chronic lymphocytic leukemia. Each CDR3 is given without its conserved first and last residue. Not every row has a clone size; where given, it reads once, few, many or a size class.

V gene	clone size	CDR3 protein
TRBV9	.	ASSTSASGAYEQY
TRBV7-9	few	ASSFGTTNEKLF
TRBV5-4	.	ASRSGLAGGNTGELF
TRBV19	many	ASSTPQGDRY
TRBV28	few	ASSLWDGGSQPQH
TRBV19	.	ASSIGDQGAITEAF
TRBV5-4	.	ASTMSGTVSNTIY
TRBV5-5	.	ASSLAGTSGIGYNEQF
TRBV7-3	.	ASSTSGTSGGQY
TRBV10-3	.	AISERDTQY
TRBV5-6	.	ASSLEPGGSYEQY
TRBV27	few	ASSRPSLPLGEQF
TRBV9	.	ASSGAQGWSPLH
TRBV6-4	.	ASSDRTGQRNQPQH
TRBV27	.	ASRKSSGGRGTDTQY
TRBV2	.	GTSGYNEQF
TRBV7-6	few	ASSPPGGLGETQY
TRBV18	.	ASSPWGTSGRNTGELF
TRBV7-9	.	ASSPAGEGTYEQY
TRBV10-3	few	AISASGVETYGYT
TRBV2	few	ASSRNTEAF
TRBV5-1	.	ASSLLAGGYEQY
TRBV28	.	ASSFYNQNEKLF
TRBV2	.	ASSTDSYEQY
TRBV6-1	.	ASSLLGDTQY
TRBV19	.	ASSSVALAKNIQY
TRBV7-9	few	ASSSETGGPAF
TRBV12-2	.	ASRRQGNSNQPQH
TRBV30	few	AWSGNREKLF